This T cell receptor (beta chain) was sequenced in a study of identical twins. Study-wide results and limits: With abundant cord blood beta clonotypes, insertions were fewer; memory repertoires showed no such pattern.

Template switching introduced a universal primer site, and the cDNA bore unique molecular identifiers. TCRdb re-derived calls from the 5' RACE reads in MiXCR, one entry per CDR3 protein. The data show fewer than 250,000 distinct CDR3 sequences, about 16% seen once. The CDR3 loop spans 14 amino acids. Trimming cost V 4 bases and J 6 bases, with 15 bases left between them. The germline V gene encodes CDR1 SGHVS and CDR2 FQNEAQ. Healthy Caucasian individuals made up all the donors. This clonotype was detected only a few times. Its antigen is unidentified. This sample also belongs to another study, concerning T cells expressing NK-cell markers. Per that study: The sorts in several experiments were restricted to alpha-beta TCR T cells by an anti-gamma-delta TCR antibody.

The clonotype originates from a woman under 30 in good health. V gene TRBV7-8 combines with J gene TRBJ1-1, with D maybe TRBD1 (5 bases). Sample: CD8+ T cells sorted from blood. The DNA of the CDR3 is TGTGCCAGCAGCTCCCCGCAGGGAAAGTCTGAAGCTTTCTTT. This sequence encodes CASSSPQGKSEAFF.